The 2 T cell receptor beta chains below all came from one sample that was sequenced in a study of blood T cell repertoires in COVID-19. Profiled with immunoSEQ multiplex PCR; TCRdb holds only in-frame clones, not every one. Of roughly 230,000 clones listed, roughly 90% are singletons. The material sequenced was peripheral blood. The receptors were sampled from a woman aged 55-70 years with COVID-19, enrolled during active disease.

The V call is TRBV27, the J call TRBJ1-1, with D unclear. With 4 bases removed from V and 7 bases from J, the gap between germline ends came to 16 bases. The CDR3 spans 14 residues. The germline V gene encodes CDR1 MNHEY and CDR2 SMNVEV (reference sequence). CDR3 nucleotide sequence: TGTGCCAGCAGTTCCCGACGGGGAGGGATTGAAGCTTTCTTT. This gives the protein CASSSRRGGIEAFF.

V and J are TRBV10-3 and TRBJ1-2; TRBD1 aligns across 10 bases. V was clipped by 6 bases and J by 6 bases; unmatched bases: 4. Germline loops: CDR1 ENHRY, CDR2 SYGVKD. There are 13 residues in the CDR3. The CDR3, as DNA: TGTGCCATCAGGGGGACAGGGGAGGATGGCTACACCTTC. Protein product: CAIRGTGEDGYTF.